The 5 T cell receptor beta chains below were found in one sample sequenced in a study of regulatory T cells in long-lasting Graves disease. Documented time point: newly diagnosed GD, antithyroid drugs for less than 3 months. From RNA extracted from PBMCs, the TCR library was made. CDR3-region Arm-PCR and iRepertoire HTBI primers produced the TCR beta libraries. One entry per CDR3 protein, called by TCRdb with MiXCR from the multiplex PCR reads. The sample has over 500,000 distinct CDR3 sequences; about 15% are singletons. These sequences were also reported in another study, on T cells in Graves' hyperthyroidism and ophthalmopathy.

Here the sequenced sample was peripheral blood mononuclear cells (PBMCs), taken at new diagnosis, from a patient treated with antithyroid drugs. Every receptor here comes from a woman in her twenties or thirties with Graves disease.

Ten or more counts support this clonotype. V usage is TRBV29-1 and J usage is TRBJ1-2; D is perhaps TRBD1 (5 bases). The CDR3 covers 10 residues. Germline CDR1 and CDR2: SQVTM and ANQGSEA. V lost 6 bases and J lost 6, with 8 bases in between. The CDR3 sequence is CSVDTNGYTF. CDR3 DNA: TGCAGCGTGGACACAAATGGCTACACCTTC.

V is TRBV10-2 and J is TRBJ1-5, with 12 positions matching TRBD1. V was clipped by 0 bases and J by 6 bases; unmatched bases: 3. The CDR3 sequence is 16 residues long. The germline V gene encodes CDR1 WSHSY and CDR2 SAAADI. The CDR3 is CASSESGTGGGQPQHF. The CDR3 DNA sequence: TGCGCCAGCAGTGAGTCCGGGACAGGGGGCGGTCAGCCCCAGCATTTT.

The chain couples TRBV7-9 to TRBJ2-6; a possible D gene is TRBD1 (6 bases). The CDR3 spans 17 residues. Germline CDR1 SEHNR, CDR2 FQNEAQ (reference sequence). Trimming stripped 1 base from V and 0 bases from J, with 10 bases between. As DNA, the CDR3 is TGTGCCAGCAGCTTAGGACAGGATTACTCTGGGGCCAACGTCCTGACTTTC. Its protein is CASSLGQDYSGANVLTF.

This rearrangement joins TRBV28 to TRBJ2-5; no reliable D call. The CDR3 is made up of 13 amino acids. V lost 2 bases, J lost 6 bases, and 10 bases lay in between. CDR1 and CDR2 (germline): MDHEN, SYDVKM. CDR3 bases: TGTGCCAGCAGTTTAGTTGCCCGGAAGACCCAGTACTTC. It encodes CASSLVARKTQYF.

This clonotype was seen many times. The V gene is TRBV28, the J gene TRBJ2-6; D uncertain. Germline loops: CDR1 MDHEN, CDR2 SYDVKM. The CDR3 covers 18 residues. Trimming shortened V by 7 bases and J by 1 base, and 20 bases separated the two germline ends. CDR3 sequence (DNA): TGTGCCAGCACTGCCGTTGGACGGTATGGGTCTGGGGCCAACGTCCTGACTTTC. Translation: CASTAVGRYGSGANVLTF. Using reference TRBV28 and TRBJ2-6 for the parts outside the CDR3, the full variable domain is DVKVTQSSRYLVKRTGEKVFLECVQDMDHENMFWYRQDPGLGLRLIYFSYDVKMKEKGDIPEGYSVSREKKERFSLILESASTNQTSMYLCASTAVGRYGSGANVLTFGAGSRLTVL.